Below, 9 T cell receptor beta chains from the same sample are listed, as sequenced in a study of T cell responses to AZD1222 COVID-19 vaccine. Method: immunoSEQ multiplex PCR; TCRdb's copy keeps in-frame clones and lacks some. The sample holds 75,000 to 90,000 clones, approximately 85% seen once. The sample was peripheral blood, taken 28 days after the second AZD1222 dose. All receptors derive from an adult who received the AZD1222 COVID-19 vaccine.

The chain links TRBV6-5 to TRBJ1-2; D not certain. V lost 6 bases and J 8 bases, leaving 13 bases between the germline ends. The CDR3 consists of 12 residues. From germline, CDR1 is MNHEY and CDR2 SVGAGI. The CDR3 protein is CASRADPGGYTF. The CDR3 DNA follows: TGTGCCAGCAGGGCGGACCCGGGAGGCTACACCTTC.

The chain is built from TRBV7-9 and TRBJ1-6, with unresolved D. Germline V lookup: CDR1 SEHNR, CDR2 FQNEAQ (reference sequence). Trimming took off 0 bases at V and 7 bases at J, with 13 bases between the two ends. The CDR3 loop spans 16 amino acids. CDR3: CASSLALGWGNSPLHF. The CDR3 region has the DNA TGTGCCAGCAGCTTAGCGCTAGGGTGGGGAAATTCACCCCTCCACTTT.

This clone has just one count. The chain employs TRBV7-2 and TRBJ2-1; tentatively, D is TRBD1 (6 bases). The CDR3 has 17 amino acids. The V end lost 2 bases, the J end lost 5 bases, and 19 bases lay between the germline ends. CDR1 SGHTA and CDR2 FQGNSA come from the germline V gene. Written as DNA, the CDR3 is TGTGCCAGCAGCTTAATTTCAGGGGCGGTAATGAACAATGAGCAGTTCTTC. It is translated as CASSLISGAVMNNEQFF. Variable domain in full (rest from reference TRBV7-2 and TRBJ2-1): GAGVSQSPSNKVTEKGKDVELRCDPISGHTALYWYRQSLGQGLEFLIYFQGNSAPDKSGLPSDRFSAERTGGSVSTLTIQRTQQEDSAVYLCASSLISGAVMNNEQFFGPGTRLTVL.

The CDR3 nucleotides are TGTGCCAGTAGTATTGACAGGAGGAACACTGAAGCTTTCTTT. Encoded protein: CASSIDRRNTEAFF. This chain uses TRBV19 with TRBJ1-1; D is possibly TRBD1 (6 bases). The ends were cut back, 3 bases at V and 1 base at J, with 9 bases in the middle. The CDR3 loop spans 14 amino acids. Germline CDR1 and CDR2: LNHDA and SQIVND (reference sequence).

The gene calls are TRBV6-5 and TRBJ1-1; D gene unclear. Germline V gives CDR1 MNHEY, CDR2 SVGAGI. Deletions cut 5 bases from V and 1 base from J, with 11 bases between. The CDR3 is 14 residues long. This CDR3 reads CASSPMPSNTEAFF. The CDR3, as DNA: TGTGCCAGCAGTCCCATGCCGTCGAACACTGAAGCTTTCTTT.

The rearrangement joins TRBV30 to TRBJ1-1, with D maybe TRBD1 (5 bases). CDR3 length: 14 amino acids. V was cut by 4 bases and J by 4 bases, with 16 bases left in between. Looked up from germline, CDR1 is GTSNPN and CDR2 is SVGIG (reference sequence). CDR3 amino acids: CAWKSGTGLTEAFF. The CDR3 DNA is TGTGCCTGGAAGAGTGGAACGGGGCTCACTGAAGCTTTCTTT.

The chain couples TRBV9 to TRBJ1-2; 9 nucleotides line up with TRBD1. This CDR3 region has 15 residues. Germline V gene lookup returns CDR1 SGDLS and CDR2 YYNGEE. Germline trimming cut 3 bases from V and 6 bases from J; bases unmatched to any gene: 9. CDR3 region: CASSGQDRGLDGYTF. DNA of the CDR3: TGTGCCAGCAGCGGACAGGACAGGGGATTGGATGGCTACACCTTC.

Only one count was recorded for this clone. The chain joins TRBV29-1 to TRBJ1-3; 7 positions agree with TRBD1. The CDR3 contains 13 residues. Germline V lookup: CDR1 SQVTM, CDR2 ANQGSEA. Losses at the gene ends were 6 bases for V and 2 bases for J; bases not matched to a gene: 4. CDR3 amino acids: CSVRQGAGNTIYF. Written as DNA, the CDR3 is TGCAGCGTCCGACAGGGAGCTGGAAACACCATATATTTT. Full variable domain (rest looked up from reference TRBV29-1 and TRBJ1-3): SAVISQKPSRDICQRGTSLTIQCQVDSQVTMMFWYRQQPGQSLTLIATANQGSEATYESGFVIDKFPISRPNLTFSTLTVSNMSPEDSSIYLCSVRQGAGNTIYFGEGSWLTVV.

This clone was seen only a few times. The genes are TRBV28 and TRBJ1-3, with 7 bases fitting TRBD1. V lost 6 bases and J lost 3; bases outside the gene matches: 5. This CDR3 has 14 residues. Germline V gene data show CDR1 as MDHEN and CDR2 as SYDVKM. CDR3 sequence: CASRKGQLGNTIYF. The CDR3 nucleotides are TGTGCCAGCAGGAAGGGACAGCTTGGAAACACCATATATTTT.